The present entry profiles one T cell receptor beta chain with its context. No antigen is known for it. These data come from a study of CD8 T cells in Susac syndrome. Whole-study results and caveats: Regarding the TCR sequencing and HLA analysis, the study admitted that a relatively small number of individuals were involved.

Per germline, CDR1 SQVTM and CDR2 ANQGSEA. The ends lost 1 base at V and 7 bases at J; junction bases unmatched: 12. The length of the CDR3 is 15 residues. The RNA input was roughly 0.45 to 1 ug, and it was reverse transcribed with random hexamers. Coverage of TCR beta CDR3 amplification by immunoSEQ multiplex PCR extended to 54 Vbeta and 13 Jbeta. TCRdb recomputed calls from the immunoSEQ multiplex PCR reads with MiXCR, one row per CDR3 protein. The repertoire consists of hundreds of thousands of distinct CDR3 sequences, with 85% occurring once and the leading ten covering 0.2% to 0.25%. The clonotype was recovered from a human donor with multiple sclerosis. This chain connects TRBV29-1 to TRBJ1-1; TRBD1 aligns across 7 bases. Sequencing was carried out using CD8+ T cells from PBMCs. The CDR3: CSVEAIQGKNGEAFF. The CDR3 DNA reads TGCAGCGTTGAAGCTATACAGGGGAAAAATGGTGAAGCTTTCTTT.